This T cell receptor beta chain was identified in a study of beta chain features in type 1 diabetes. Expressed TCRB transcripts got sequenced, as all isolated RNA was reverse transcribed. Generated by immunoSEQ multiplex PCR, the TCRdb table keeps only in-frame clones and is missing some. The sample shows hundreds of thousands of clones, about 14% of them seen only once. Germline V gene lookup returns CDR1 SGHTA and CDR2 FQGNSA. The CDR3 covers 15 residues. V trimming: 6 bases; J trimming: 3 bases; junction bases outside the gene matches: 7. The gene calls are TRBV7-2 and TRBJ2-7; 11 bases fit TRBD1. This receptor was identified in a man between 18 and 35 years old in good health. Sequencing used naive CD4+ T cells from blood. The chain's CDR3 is CASRIWGQGDYEQYF. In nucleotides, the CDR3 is TGTGCCAGCAGAATCTGGGGACAGGGGGACTACGAGCAGTACTTC.